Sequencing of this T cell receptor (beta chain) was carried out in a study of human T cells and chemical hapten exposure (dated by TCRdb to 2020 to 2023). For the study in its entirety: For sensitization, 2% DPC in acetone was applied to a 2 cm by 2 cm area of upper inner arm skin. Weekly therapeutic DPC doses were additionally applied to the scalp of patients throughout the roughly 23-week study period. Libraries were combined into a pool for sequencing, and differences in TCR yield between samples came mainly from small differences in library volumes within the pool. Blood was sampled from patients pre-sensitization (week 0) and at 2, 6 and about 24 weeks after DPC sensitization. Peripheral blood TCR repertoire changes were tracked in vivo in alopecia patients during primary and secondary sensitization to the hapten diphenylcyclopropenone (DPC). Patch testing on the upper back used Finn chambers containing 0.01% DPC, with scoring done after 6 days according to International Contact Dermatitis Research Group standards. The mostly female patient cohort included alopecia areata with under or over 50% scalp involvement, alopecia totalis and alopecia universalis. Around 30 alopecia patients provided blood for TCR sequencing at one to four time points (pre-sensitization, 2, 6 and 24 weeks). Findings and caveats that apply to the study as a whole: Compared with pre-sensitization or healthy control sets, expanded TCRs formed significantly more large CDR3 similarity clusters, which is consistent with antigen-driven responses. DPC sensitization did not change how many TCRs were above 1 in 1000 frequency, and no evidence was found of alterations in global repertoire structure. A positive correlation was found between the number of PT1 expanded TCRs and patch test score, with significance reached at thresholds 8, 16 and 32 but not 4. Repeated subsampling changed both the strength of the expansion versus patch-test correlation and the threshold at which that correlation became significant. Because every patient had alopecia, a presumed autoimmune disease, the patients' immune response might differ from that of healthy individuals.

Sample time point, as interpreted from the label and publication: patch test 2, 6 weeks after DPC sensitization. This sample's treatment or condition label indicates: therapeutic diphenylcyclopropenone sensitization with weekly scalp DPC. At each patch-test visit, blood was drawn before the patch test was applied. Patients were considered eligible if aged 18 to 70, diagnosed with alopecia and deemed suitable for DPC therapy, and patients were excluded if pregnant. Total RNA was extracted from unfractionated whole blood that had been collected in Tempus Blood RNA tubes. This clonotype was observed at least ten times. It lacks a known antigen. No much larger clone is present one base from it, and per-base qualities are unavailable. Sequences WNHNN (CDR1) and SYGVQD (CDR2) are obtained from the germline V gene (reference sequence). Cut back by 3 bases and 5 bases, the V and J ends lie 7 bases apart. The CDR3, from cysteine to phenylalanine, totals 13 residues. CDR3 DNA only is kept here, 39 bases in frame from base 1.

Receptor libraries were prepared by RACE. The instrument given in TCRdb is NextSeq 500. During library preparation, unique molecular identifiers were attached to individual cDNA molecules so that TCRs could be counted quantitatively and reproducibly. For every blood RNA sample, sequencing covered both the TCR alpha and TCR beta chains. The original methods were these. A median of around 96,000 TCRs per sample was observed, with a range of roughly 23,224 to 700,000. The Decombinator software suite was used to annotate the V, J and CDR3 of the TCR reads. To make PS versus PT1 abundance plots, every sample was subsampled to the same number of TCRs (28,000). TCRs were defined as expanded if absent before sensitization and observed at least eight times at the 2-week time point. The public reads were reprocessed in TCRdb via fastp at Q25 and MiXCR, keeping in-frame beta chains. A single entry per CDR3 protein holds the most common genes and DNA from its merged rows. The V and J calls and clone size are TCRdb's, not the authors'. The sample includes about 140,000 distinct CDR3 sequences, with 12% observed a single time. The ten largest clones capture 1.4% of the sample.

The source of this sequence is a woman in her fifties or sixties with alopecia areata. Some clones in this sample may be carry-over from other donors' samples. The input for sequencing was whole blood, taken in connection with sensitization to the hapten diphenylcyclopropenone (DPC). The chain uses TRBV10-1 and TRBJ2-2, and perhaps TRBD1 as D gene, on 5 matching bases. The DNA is TGCGCCAGCAGTGACCCAGGGACCGGGGAGCTGTTTTTT. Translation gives CASSDPGTGELFF.